Listed below are T cell receptor beta chains from one sample, sequenced in a study of early T cells in non-severe SARS-CoV-2 infection. TCRdb used MiXCR to reprocess the 5' RACE reads, holding one entry per CDR3 protein. The table has around 77,000 distinct CDR3 sequences, around 9.1% seen once. Material: whole blood, obtained at baseline. The receptors originated from an adult who was a healthcare worker with PCR-confirmed SARS-CoV-2 infection or an uninfected control (not recorded which). Each CDR3 is given with its conserved first and last residue. A D gene is named only where the DNA matches it firmly. Expanded clones are given a class, and other clones once, few, many or no size at all.

-	TRBV4-2	many	TRBJ1-2	CASSQERRGNYGYTF	TGTGCCAGCAGCCAAGAACGGCGCGGAAACTATGGCTACACCTTC
-	TRBV4-1	-	TRBJ2-3	CASSSRLGDTQYF	TGCGCCAGCAGCTCCCGCTTGGGAGATACGCAGTATTTT
-	TRBV6-2/TRBV6-3	few	TRBJ2-1	CASSPFTGFNEQFF	TGTGCCAGCAGCCCCTTCACGGGGTTCAATGAGCAGTTCTTC
-	TRBV5-5	medium-sized	TRBJ2-2	CASSLAKTTPLRTGELFF	TGTGCCAGCAGCTTGGCAAAGACTACTCCCCTTAGGACCGGGGAGCTGTTTTTT
-	TRBV7-9	few	TRBJ1-2	CASSSGQTEGYTF	TGTGCCAGCAGCTCAGGACAGACGGAAGGCTACACCTTC
-	TRBV5-1	few	TRBJ2-5	CASSFFSGVLQETQYF	TGCGCCAGCAGCTTTTTCTCCGGGGTCCTCCAAGAGACCCAGTACTTC
-	TRBV29-1	few	TRBJ1-3	CSVQGPSSGNTIYF	TGCAGCGTTCAGGGGCCAAGCTCTGGAAACACCATATATTTT
TRBD1	TRBV3-1	-	TRBJ1-1	CASSTGTENTEVFF	TGTGCCAGCAGCACCGGGACAGAGAACACTGAAGTTTTCTTT
TRBD2	TRBV5-1	many	TRBJ2-3	CASSGGTRPFNDTQYF	TGCGCCAGCAGCGGGGGGACTAGACCTTTTAACGATACGCAGTATTTT
-	TRBV5-1	few	TRBJ2-2	CASSLKTASEIRTGELFF	TGCGCCAGCAGCTTGAAGACAGCCTCGGAGATCAGGACCGGGGAGCTGTTTTTT
-	TRBV18	-	TRBJ1-1	CASSISPDRMNTEAFF	TGTGCCAGCTCCATTTCCCCGGACCGGATGAACACTGAAGCTTTCTTT
-	TRBV24-1	few	TRBJ2-7	CATSDPNIPYEQYF	TGTGCCACCAGTGATCCAAATATCCCGTACGAGCAGTACTTC
-	TRBV13	-	TRBJ1-1	CASSLNSRAFF	TGTGCCAGCAGCTTAAACAGCAGGGCTTTCTTT
-	TRBV18	-	TRBJ1-4	CASSPQGPNEKLFF	TGTGCCAGCTCACCGCAGGGACCTAATGAAAAACTGTTTTTT
-	TRBV11-3	-	TRBJ2-4	CASSFQGRGKNIQYF	TGTGCCAGCAGCTTCCAGGGAAGAGGCAAAAACATTCAGTACTTC
-	TRBV5-1	many	TRBJ2-3	CASSFGLVSDTQYF	TGCGCCAGCAGTTTCGGACTGGTTTCGGATACGCAGTATTTT
-	TRBV25-1	many	TRBJ1-2	CASSRGSNYGYTF	TGTGCCAGCAGTCGAGGAAGTAACTATGGCTACACCTTC
-	TRBV24-1	-	TRBJ2-1	CATSARTGNEQFF	TGTGCCACCAGCGCCCGAACAGGGAATGAGCAGTTCTTC